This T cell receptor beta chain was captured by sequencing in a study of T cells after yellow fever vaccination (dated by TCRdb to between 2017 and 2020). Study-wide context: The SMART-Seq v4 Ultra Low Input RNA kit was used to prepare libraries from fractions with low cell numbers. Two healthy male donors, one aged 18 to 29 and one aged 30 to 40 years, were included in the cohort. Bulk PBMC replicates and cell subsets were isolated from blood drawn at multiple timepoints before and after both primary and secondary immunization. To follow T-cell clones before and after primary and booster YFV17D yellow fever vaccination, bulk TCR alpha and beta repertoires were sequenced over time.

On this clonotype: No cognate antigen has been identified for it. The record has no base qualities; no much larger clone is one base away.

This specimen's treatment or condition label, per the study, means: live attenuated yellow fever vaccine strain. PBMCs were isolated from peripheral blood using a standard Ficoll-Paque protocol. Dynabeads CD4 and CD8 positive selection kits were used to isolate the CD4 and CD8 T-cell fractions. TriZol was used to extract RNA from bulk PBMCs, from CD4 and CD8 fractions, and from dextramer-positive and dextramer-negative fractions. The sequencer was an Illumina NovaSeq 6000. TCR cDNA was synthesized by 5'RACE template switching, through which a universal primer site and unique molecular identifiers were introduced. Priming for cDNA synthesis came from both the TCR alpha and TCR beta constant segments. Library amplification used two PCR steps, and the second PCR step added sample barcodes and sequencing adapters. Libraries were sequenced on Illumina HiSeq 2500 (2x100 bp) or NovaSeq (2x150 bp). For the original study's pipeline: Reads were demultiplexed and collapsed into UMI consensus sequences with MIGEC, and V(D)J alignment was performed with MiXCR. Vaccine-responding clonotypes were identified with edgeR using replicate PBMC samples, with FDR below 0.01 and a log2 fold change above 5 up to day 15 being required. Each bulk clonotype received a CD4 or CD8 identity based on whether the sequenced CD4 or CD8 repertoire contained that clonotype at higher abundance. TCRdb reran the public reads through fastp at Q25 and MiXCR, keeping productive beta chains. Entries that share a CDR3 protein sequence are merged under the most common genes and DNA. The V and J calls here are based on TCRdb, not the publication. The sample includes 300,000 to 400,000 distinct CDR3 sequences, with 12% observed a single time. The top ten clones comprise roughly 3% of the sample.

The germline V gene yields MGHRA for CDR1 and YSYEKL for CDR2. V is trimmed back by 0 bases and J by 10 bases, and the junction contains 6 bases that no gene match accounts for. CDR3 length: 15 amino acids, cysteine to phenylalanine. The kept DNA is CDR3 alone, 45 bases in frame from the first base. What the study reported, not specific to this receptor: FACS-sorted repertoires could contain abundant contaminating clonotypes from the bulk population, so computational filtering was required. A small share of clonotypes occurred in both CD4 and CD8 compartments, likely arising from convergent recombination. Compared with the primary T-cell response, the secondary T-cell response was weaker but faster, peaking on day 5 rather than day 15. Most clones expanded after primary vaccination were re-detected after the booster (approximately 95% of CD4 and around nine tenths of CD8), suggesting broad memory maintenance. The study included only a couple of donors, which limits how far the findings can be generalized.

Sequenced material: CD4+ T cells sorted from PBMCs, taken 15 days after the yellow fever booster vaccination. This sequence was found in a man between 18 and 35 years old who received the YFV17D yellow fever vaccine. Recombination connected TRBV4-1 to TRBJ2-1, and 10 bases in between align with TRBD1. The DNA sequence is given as TGCGCCAGCAGCCAAGATCTGACAGGGGGCTCCGAGCAGTTCTTC. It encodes CASSQDLTGGSEQFF.